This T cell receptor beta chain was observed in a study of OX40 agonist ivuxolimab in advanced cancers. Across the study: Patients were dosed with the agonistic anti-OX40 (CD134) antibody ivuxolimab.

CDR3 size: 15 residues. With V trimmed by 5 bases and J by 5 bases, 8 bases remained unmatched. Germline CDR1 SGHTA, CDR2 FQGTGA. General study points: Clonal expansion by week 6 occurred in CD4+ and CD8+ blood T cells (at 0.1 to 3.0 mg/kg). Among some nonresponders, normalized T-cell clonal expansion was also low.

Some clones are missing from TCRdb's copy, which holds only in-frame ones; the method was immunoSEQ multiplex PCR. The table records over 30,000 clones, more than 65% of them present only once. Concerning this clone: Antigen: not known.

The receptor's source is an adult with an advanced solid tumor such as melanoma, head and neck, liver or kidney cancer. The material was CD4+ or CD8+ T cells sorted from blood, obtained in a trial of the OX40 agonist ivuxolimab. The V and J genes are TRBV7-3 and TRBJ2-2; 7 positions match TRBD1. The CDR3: CASSQTETGTGELFF. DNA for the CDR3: TGTGCCAGCAGCCAAACAGAGACAGGGACCGGGGAGCTGTTTTTT.